These 17 T cell receptor beta chains were sequenced from one sample in a study of identical twins. TCRdb independently ran MiXCR on the 5' RACE reads; one entry per CDR3 protein. The table shows some 1,600,000 distinct CDR3 sequences, with more than 30% occurring only once. The source material was cord blood. These TCRs come from a newborn girl in good health.

This chain links TRBV7-9 with TRBJ2-5, with 15 nucleotides matching TRBD2. Germline trimming cut 1 base from V and 11 bases from J; bases unmatched to any gene: 14. The CDR3 runs 18 residues. Germline V gene lookup returns CDR1 SEHNR and CDR2 FQNEAQ (reference sequence). CDR3 DNA: TGTGCCAGCAGCTTAGAGAGGACTAGCGGGGGGGGCTACAATGAGCAGTACTTC. Translation: CASSLERTSGGGYNEQYF.

The chain links TRBV28 to TRBJ1-5; perhaps TRBD1 as D (5 bases). This CDR3 has 15 amino acids. V lost 2 bases to trimming and J lost 4 bases, with 12 bases between them. The germline CDR1 and CDR2 sequences are MDHEN and SYDVKM. CDR3 DNA sequence: TGTGCCAGCAGTTTACGCGACAGTACTAATCAGCCCCAGCATTTT. Translating gives CASSLRDSTNQPQHF.

J is TRBJ2-7 and V is TRBV13; TRBD1 aligns across 10 bases. The germline V gene has CDR1 PRHDT and CDR2 FYEKMQ (reference sequence). CDR3 size: 16 residues. V was pared by 4 bases and J by 7 bases, with 13 bases of the junction left unmatched. CDR3 coding DNA: TGTGCCAGCAGCTCCCGAGACAGGGGGCAGGACAATGAGCAGTACTTC. It codes for CASSSRDRGQDNEQYF.

This chain connects TRBV2 to TRBJ2-7, with D perhaps matching TRBD2 (6 bases). Germline V lookup: CDR1 SNHLY, CDR2 FYNNEI. Trimming took off 6 bases at V and 0 bases at J, with 15 bases between the two ends. The CDR3 runs 15 residues. CDR3 DNA: TGTGCCAGCAGGGCCCCTAGCGCACGCTCCTACGAGCAGTACTTC. This codes for CASRAPSARSYEQYF.

This clonotype was counted a few times. The chain combines TRBV20-1 with TRBJ2-1; 13 bases agree with TRBD2. Germline V gene data show CDR1 as DFQATT and CDR2 as SNEGSKA (reference sequence). The CDR3 has 19 amino acids. Trimming took 2 bases from V and 0 from J; bases not matched to a gene: 10. CDR3 coding DNA: TGCAGTGCTAGACCCCCGGGGACTAGCGGGGACAGCTCCTACAATGAGCAGTTCTTC. It codes for CSARPPGTSGDSSYNEQFF.

The rearrangement links TRBV27 to TRBJ2-7; 10 bases align to TRBD2. Judging by the DNA end, TRBJ2-4 fits better; the J call may be wrong. The germline CDR1 and CDR2 sequences are MNHEY and SMNVEV (reference sequence). The CDR3 covers 15 residues. CDR3: CASRAGGLAKNIQYF. CDR3 DNA: TGTGCCAGCAGAGCGGGAGGGCTCGCCAAAAACATTCAGTACTTC.

This clonotype has at least ten counts. CDR3 in amino acids: CASSFLVQETQYF. The CDR3 DNA reads TGCGCCAGCAGCTTCCTAGTCCAAGAGACCCAGTACTTC. The rearrangement uses TRBV5-1 and TRBJ2-5; no definite D call. The CDR3 is made up of 13 amino acids. V was shortened by 2 bases and J by 1 base, with 6 bases between the two germline ends. Per the germline V gene, CDR1 is SGHRS and CDR2 is YFSETQ.

This clonotype showed up many times. V is TRBV10-2 and J is TRBJ1-2; D remains ambiguous. Trimming stripped 3 bases from V and 1 base from J, with 6 bases between. The germline V gene encodes CDR1 WSHSY and CDR2 SAAADI. The CDR3 extends over 13 amino acids. CDR3 in DNA: TGCGCCAGCAGTGAAGGATTTAACTATGGCTACACCTTC. Translating gives CASSEGFNYGYTF.

The rearrangement joins TRBV20-1 to TRBJ2-1, with a weak D call TRBD1 (6 bases). The V gene's germline CDR1 is DFQATT and CDR2 SNEGSKA (reference sequence). The CDR3 length is 11 residues. Trimming pared 6 bases from V and 7 bases from J, leaving 10 bases between. The DNA of the CDR3 is TGCAGTGCCAGACAGGAGAATGAGCAGTTCTTC. Its protein product is CSARQENEQFF.

Only a few counts were recorded for this clonotype. The CDR3 loop is CASSQQGVWTEAFF. The CDR3 region has the DNA TGTGCCAGCAGCCAACAGGGGGTTTGGACTGAAGCTTTCTTT. V is TRBV5-6 and J is TRBJ1-1; 8 nucleotides agree with TRBD1. The germline gives CDR1 SGHDT, CDR2 YYEEEE. V shed 4 bases, J shed 5 bases, and the junction held 7 bases outside the gene matches. CDR3 length: 14 residues. Filled out from reference TRBV5-6 and TRBJ1-1, the complete variable domain reads DAGVTQSPTHLIKTRGQQVTLRCSPKSGHDTVSWYQQALGQGPQFIFQYYEEEERQRGNFPDRFSGHQFPNYSSELNVNALLLGDSALYLCASSQQGVWTEAFFGQGTRLTVV.

This rearrangement joins TRBV10-3 to TRBJ2-5; 9 nucleotides match TRBD1. J lost 4 bases, V lost 8 bases, and 8 bases had no gene match. The CDR3 covers 14 residues. Germline-derived CDR1 and CDR2 are ENHRY and SYGVKD. The CDR3 loop reads CAIARDRGGETQYF. DNA for the CDR3: TGTGCCATCGCCCGAGACAGGGGGGGAGAGACCCAGTACTTC.

On this clonotype itself: Possible read error: a much larger clone is one base away. This chain joins TRBV5-1 and TRBJ2-1, with no clear D. Germline lookup yields CDR1 SGHRS and CDR2 YFSETQ. There are 12 residues in the CDR3. The V and J ends lost 0 bases and 12 bases respectively, with 10 bases between them. The chain's CDR3 is CASSLANDGQFF. The CDR3 DNA sequence: TGCGCCAGCAGCTTGGCCAACGATGGGCAGTTCTTC.

This clonotype showed up just a few times. Here the CDR3 reads CASRPLLAGGGGTDTQYF. For the CDR3, the DNA is TGTGCCAGCCGGCCCCTGTTAGCGGGAGGAGGAGGCACAGATACGCAGTATTTT. This sequence joins TRBV6-1 and TRBJ2-3; 10 bases align to TRBD2. The CDR3 loop spans 18 amino acids. CDR1 and CDR2 (germline): MNHNS, SASEGT. V shed 8 bases, J shed 1 base, and the junction held 15 bases outside the gene matches.

This clonotype was detected only a few times. The rearrangement uses TRBV6-1 and TRBJ2-3, with 16 bases matching TRBD2. Germline values: CDR1 MNHNS, CDR2 SASEGT. After removal of 5 bases from V and 1 base from J, the junction contained 3 bases not matched to a gene. The length of the CDR3 is 17 residues. CDR3 in amino acids: CASSPGTSGRGTDTQYF. For the CDR3, the DNA is TGTGCCAGCAGTCCCGGGACTAGCGGGAGGGGCACAGATACGCAGTATTTT.

Comments on this clonotype: A much larger clone lies a single base off, so this may be a read error. The V gene is TRBV20-1, the J gene TRBJ2-7, with 9 bases lining up with TRBD2. This CDR3 is 12 amino acids long. Germline V gene sequence: CDR1 DFQATT, CDR2 SNEGSKA (reference sequence). In nucleotides, the CDR3 is TGCAGTGCAGCGGGGGGTTCCTACGAGCGGTACTTC. It specifies CSAAGGSYERYF.

This clonotype has at least ten counts. The rearrangement uses TRBV29-1 and TRBJ2-3; no firm D call. Germline CDR1 reads SQVTM; CDR2 reads ANQGSEA. V lost 2 bases and J lost 0, with 6 bases in between. The CDR3 has 13 amino acids. This CDR3 is CSVEHQSTDTQYF. DNA for the CDR3: TGCAGCGTTGAACACCAAAGCACAGATACGCAGTATTTT.

This clonotype was seen a few times. It may be a read error: a sequence one base away is much more abundant. The gene calls are TRBV10-3 and TRBJ2-7, with no clear D. The CDR3 spans 11 residues. The V gene's germline CDR1 is ENHRY and CDR2 SYGVKD. With 6 bases removed from V and 0 bases from J, the gap between germline ends came to 3 bases. The CDR3 region is CAIRVSYEQYF. The CDR3 bases are TGTGCCATCAGGGTCTCCTACGAGCAGTACTTC.